The TCR beta chain under discussion was sequenced for a study of T cells in Graves' hyperthyroidism and ophthalmopathy. TCR beta CDR3 region amplification was performed from RNA transcripts. Primed by the HTBI set, a first-round RT-PCR was run on the TCR CDR3. MiXCR, applied by TCRdb to the multiplex PCR reads, yields one record per CDR3 protein. Of about 560,000 distinct CDR3 sequences detected, approximately 16% appear once; the ten largest clones hold about 18%. The table lists this clonotype with many counts. Trimming removed 3 bases from V and 5 bases from J; junction bases left unmatched: 7. CDR1 and CDR2 from the germline V gene are DFQATT and SNEGSKA (reference sequence). The CDR3 sequence is 14 residues long. The study defined stable Graves' hyperthyroidism as no ophthalmopathy progression within 18 months. It was around 11 ml of fresh peripheral blood that supplied the PBMCs.

V gene TRBV20-1 combines with J gene TRBJ2-5; the match to TRBD1 covers 9 bases. This clonotype was sampled from a woman aged 18 to 35 with Graves' hyperthyroidism. The sequencing sample was made of blood. CDR3: CSASLPGQGETQYF. In DNA, the CDR3 is TGCAGTGCTAGCTTACCGGGACAGGGTGAGACCCAGTACTTC.